The 24 T cell receptor beta chains reported below all come from one sample, sequenced in a study of T cells in Graves' hyperthyroidism and ophthalmopathy. The TCR beta CDR3 regions underwent amplification using RNA transcripts as the source. Carried out on the TCR CDR3, a first-round RT-PCR used the HTBI primer set. TCRdb reprocessed the multiplex PCR reads with MiXCR, giving one entry per CDR3 protein. This sample carries 550,000 to 850,000 distinct CDR3 sequences, around 19% of them seen once, and the ten largest clones take approximately 15%. Sequenced input: blood. These receptors came from a woman in her forties or fifties with Graves' hyperthyroidism that later progressed to Graves' ophthalmopathy.

The chain links TRBV10-3 to TRBJ2-3; 8 bases align to TRBD2. The CDR3 is 15 residues long. V gave up 6 bases and J gave up 5 bases; unmatched junction bases: 10. Germline CDR1 is ENHRY and CDR2 is SYGVKD. CDR3 bases: TGTGCCATCAGCCAACTCGGGGGGGCGGGAGATACGCAGTATTTT. This encodes CAISQLGGAGDTQYF.

This clonotype was seen at least ten times. The chain is built from TRBV29-1 and TRBJ2-4; 8 nucleotides line up with TRBD1. J gave up 0 bases and V 6 bases, and 7 bases lay outside the gene matches. The germline gives CDR1 SQVTM, CDR2 ANQGSEA. This CDR3 is built from 15 residues. The CDR3 region has the DNA TGCAGCGTGGGGACAGGCCGGATAGCCAAAAACATTCAGTACTTC. Encoded protein: CSVGTGRIAKNIQYF.

This chain uses TRBV6-9 with TRBJ1-2, with unresolved D. Per the germline V gene, CDR1 is MNHGY and CDR2 is SVAAGI. The CDR3 sequence is 14 residues long. Trimming left V 2 bases short and J 0 bases short, with 7 bases between. CDR3 loop: CASSYTGPNYGYTF. The CDR3 bases are TGTGCCAGCAGTTATACCGGCCCTAACTATGGCTACACCTTC.

This clonotype was observed a few times. The V call is TRBV5-6, the J call TRBJ2-5; D gene ambiguous. The V end was cut by 4 bases, the J end by 4 bases, with 11 bases between. CDR1 and CDR2 (germline): SGHDT, YYEEEE. The CDR3 extends over 13 amino acids. CDR3 DNA: TGTGCCAGCAGCCGCGCTGTAGGAGAGACCCAGTACTTC. Its protein is CASSRAVGETQYF.

This clonotype has a count of ten or more. This chain connects TRBV7-9 to TRBJ1-1; 10 bases align to TRBD1. The ends lost 4 bases at V and 3 bases at J; junction bases unmatched: 8. Germline V CDR1 and CDR2: SEHNR, FQNEAQ (reference sequence). This CDR3 has 16 amino acids. CDR3 nucleotides: TGTGCCAGCAGCTCCCGGGACAGGGGTAGGGACACTGAAGCTTTCTTT. Residues: CASSSRDRGRDTEAFF.

Many counts were recorded for this clonotype. CDR3 DNA: TGTGCCAGCAGCCAGCAAAGCCGAAATCAGCCCCAGCATTTT. Translated, it gives CASSQQSRNQPQHF. The rearrangement uses TRBV3-1 and TRBJ1-5; no firm D call. CDR1 is LGHDT and CDR2 is YNNKEL in the germline V gene (reference sequence). The CDR3 is made up of 14 amino acids. V was clipped by 3 bases and J by 4 bases, with 10 bases between them.

There are a few counts of this clonotype. This chain links TRBV10-1 with TRBJ1-1; the D gene is possibly TRBD1 (5 bases). Germline-derived CDR1 and CDR2 are WNHNN and SYGVQD (reference sequence). CDR3 length: 14 residues. V was pared by 8 bases and J by 4 bases, with 17 bases between. DNA for the CDR3: TGCGCCAGCCGATCCGGGCTCCAGGGCACTGAAGCTTTCTTT. Protein: CASRSGLQGTEAFF.

This clonotype was observed at least ten times. The chain joins TRBV5-1 to TRBJ1-2; 9 bases agree with TRBD1. The CDR3 has 14 amino acids. The J segment lost 4 bases and the V segment lost 2 bases, leaving 3 bases of the junction unmatched. Germline V gives CDR1 SGHRS, CDR2 YFSETQ. The CDR3 reads CASSLTGGRYGYTF. The DNA for the CDR3 is TGCGCCAGCAGCTTAACAGGGGGCCGCTATGGCTACACCTTC.

This clonotype was seen ten or more times. The chain employs TRBV7-2 and TRBJ2-3; tentatively, D is TRBD2 (5 bases). CDR1 and CDR2 (germline): SGHTA, FQGNSA. V shed 4 bases and J shed 6 bases, with 14 bases lying between them. This CDR3 spans 14 amino acids. The DNA of the CDR3 is TGTGCCAGCAGCTCCGGACCTCCGGGGGATACGCAGTATTTT. It yields the protein CASSSGPPGDTQYF.

This clonotype was picked up many times. V is TRBV5-1 and J is TRBJ2-5; possibly TRBD2 for D (6 bases). CDR3 length equals 16 residues. CDR1 is SGHRS, CDR2 YFSETQ, per germline. V dropped 0 bases and J dropped 2 bases, with 14 bases sitting between them. The CDR3 DNA reads as TGCGCCAGCAGCTTGGCTCCCGGGACTCCGCAAGAGACCCAGTACTTC. This sequence encodes CASSLAPGTPQETQYF. The whole variable domain, filled in from reference TRBV5-1 and TRBJ2-5, reads KAGVTQTPRYLIKTRGQQVTLSCSPISGHRSVSWYQQTPGQGLQFLFEYFSETQRNKGNFPGRFSGRQFSNSRSEMNVSTLELGDSALYLCASSLAPGTPQETQYFGPGTRLLVL.

The rearrangement joins TRBV4-1 to TRBJ2-3; D gene ambiguous. Germline V gene sequence: CDR1 MGHRA, CDR2 YSYEKL. This CDR3 comprises 17 residues. Trimming removed 0 bases from V and 2 bases from J, with 15 bases in between. CDR3 nucleotides: TGCGCCAGCAGCCAAGATCTGGCAGGTTTCATCACAGATACGCAGTATTTT. Translating it yields CASSQDLAGFITDTQYF.

This sequence joins TRBV5-8 and TRBJ2-3; a possible D gene is TRBD2 (6 bases). This CDR3 is 17 amino acids long. Germline V gives CDR1 SGHTS, CDR2 YDEGEE. The V end lost 1 base, the J end lost 0 bases, and 15 bases lay between the germline ends. The CDR3 sequence is CASSLQRGSPSTDTQYF. In DNA form, the CDR3 reads TGTGCCAGCAGCTTGCAACGGGGGTCACCTAGCACAGATACGCAGTATTTT.

This rearrangement joins TRBV24-1 to TRBJ2-1, with D perhaps matching TRBD2 (5 bases). The germline V and J ends were trimmed by 10 bases and 10 bases, with 16 bases remaining between them. Per germline, CDR1 KGHDR and CDR2 SFDVKD. The CDR3 extends over 12 amino acids. CDR3 loop: CATSWRTGEQFF. The CDR3 DNA reads TGTGCCACTAGTTGGCGTACGGGGGAGCAGTTCTTC.

This clonotype was observed a handful of times. The V gene is TRBV20-1, the J gene TRBJ1-5; D not resolved. Germline V gene lookup returns CDR1 DFQATT and CDR2 SNEGSKA (reference sequence). CDR3 length: 13 residues. V lost 0 bases and J lost 6, with 9 bases in between. The CDR3 DNA reads TGCAGTGCTAGAGATCGCTCACTTCAGCCCCAGCATTTT. Translation gives CSARDRSLQPQHF.

At least ten counts were recorded for this clonotype. This chain joins TRBV7-9 and TRBJ1-1; D gene ambiguous. V was trimmed by 5 bases and J by 6 bases, leaving 10 bases between them. This CDR3 is 12 amino acids long. Germline values: CDR1 SEHNR, CDR2 FQNEAQ (reference sequence). This chain's CDR3 is CASSLRPAEAFF. The DNA of the CDR3 is TGTGCCAGCAGCCTACGGCCCGCTGAAGCTTTCTTT.

This clonotype occurred a few times. The genes are TRBV4-1 and TRBJ2-2, with 8 nucleotides matching TRBD2. J lost 5 bases, V lost 2 bases, and 13 bases had no gene match. CDR1 is MGHRA, CDR2 YSYEKL, per germline. The CDR3 has 18 amino acids. The CDR3 region is CASSQSGTRGTLTGELFF. In DNA form, the CDR3 reads TGCGCCAGCAGCCAATCCGGGACTAGAGGGACTTTAACCGGGGAGCTGTTTTTT.

This clonotype was seen ten or more times. V is TRBV6-1 and J is TRBJ1-6, with 8 bases fitting TRBD1. Trimming at V came to 4 bases and at J to 8 bases, leaving 10 bases not matched to a gene. This CDR3 has 16 amino acids. CDR1 and CDR2 from the germline V gene are MNHNS and SASEGT. The CDR3 DNA follows: TGTGCCAGCAGTGTCAACAGGGGGGGTCGTGATTCACCCCTCCACTTT. It translates to CASSVNRGGRDSPLHF.

This clonotype appeared a few times. This chain joins TRBV7-2 and TRBJ1-6; D gene ambiguous. The V gene lost 3 bases and the J gene lost 3 bases, with 9 bases spanning the gap. CDR3 length: 15 amino acids. The germline V gene encodes CDR1 SGHTA and CDR2 FQGNSA. The CDR3 DNA is TGTGCCAGCAGCTTCGGTAACGACTATAATTCACCCCTCCACTTT. Its protein product is CASSFGNDYNSPLHF.

In its sample, this clonotype was seen a few times. The chain combines TRBV29-1 with TRBJ2-3; no clear D. Trimming took 7 bases from V and 0 from J, leaving 8 bases between them. CDR3 length equals 12 residues. CDR1 and CDR2 (germline): SQVTM, ANQGSEA. The CDR3 DNA is TGCAGCGCCCAACCAAGCACAGATACGCAGTATTTT. Amino acids: CSAQPSTDTQYF.

The chain recombines TRBV15 with TRBJ1-2; the D is unclear. CDR3 size: 15 residues. Germline values: CDR1 LNHNV, CDR2 YYDKDF (reference sequence). Between the trimmed V and J ends, which lost 1 base and 6 bases, there was a span of 15 bases. The CDR3 DNA sequence: TGTGCCACCAGCAGAGTTAGGGATGCCGGGCATGGCTACACCTTC. It is translated as CATSRVRDAGHGYTF.

The chain recombines TRBV28 with TRBJ1-4; 10 nucleotides align to TRBD1. CDR3 length: 15 amino acids. With V trimmed by 5 bases and J by 8 bases, 8 bases remained unmatched. Germline assignment: CDR1 MDHEN and CDR2 SYDVKM. CDR3 protein: CASSPPTGGQEKLFF. In nucleotides, the CDR3 is TGTGCCAGCAGTCCCCCGACAGGGGGCCAGGAAAAACTGTTTTTT.

This clonotype appeared a few times. This chain connects TRBV6-5 to TRBJ1-5; D remains ambiguous. V lost 3 bases to trimming and J lost 0 bases, with 3 bases between them. The germline V gene has CDR1 MNHEY and CDR2 SVGAGI. This CDR3 is 13 amino acids long. The CDR3 nucleotides are TGTGCCAGCAGTTATAATAGCAATCAGCCCCAGCATTTT. It codes for CASSYNSNQPQHF.

Ten or more counts support this clonotype. The rearrangement links TRBV7-2 to TRBJ2-1; D ambiguous. Germline V gives CDR1 SGHTA, CDR2 FQGNSA. V lost 0 bases, J lost 2 bases, and 8 bases lay in between. The CDR3 consists of 15 residues. The CDR3 loop is CASSLAIGPYNEQFF. CDR3 nucleotide sequence: TGTGCCAGCAGCTTAGCGATTGGTCCCTACAATGAGCAGTTCTTC. Variable domain in full (rest from reference TRBV7-2 and TRBJ2-1): GAGVSQSPSNKVTEKGKDVELRCDPISGHTALYWYRQSLGQGLEFLIYFQGNSAPDKSGLPSDRFSAERTGGSVSTLTIQRTQQEDSAVYLCASSLAIGPYNEQFFGPGTRLTVL.

This clonotype came up a few times. V and J are TRBV2 and TRBJ2-7; D perhaps matches TRBD1 (7 bases). The germline V and J ends were trimmed by 8 bases and 1 base, with 18 bases remaining between them. This CDR3 is built from 15 residues. The germline gives CDR1 SNHLY, CDR2 FYNNEI. CDR3 in amino acids: CASGRSTGASYEQYF. The CDR3 nucleotides read TGTGCCAGCGGGAGGAGTACAGGGGCGTCCTACGAGCAGTACTTC.